These 2 T cell receptor beta chains share one sample of origin, sequenced in a study of long-term antiretroviral therapy in people with HIV. Samples were assayed with immunoSEQ v3.0 at survey level. Method: immunoSEQ multiplex PCR; TCRdb's copy keeps in-frame clones and lacks some. The sample gives tens of thousands of clones, roughly 79% of which show up once; about 4.6% is in the top ten. The specimen comprised unsorted PBMCs, sampled 0.5 years after starting antiretroviral therapy. The receptor set was obtained from a man aged 18 to 29 with HIV.

This chain uses TRBV5-1 with TRBJ2-7; 11 nucleotides agree with TRBD2. CDR3 length: 14 residues. The germline CDR1 and CDR2 sequences are SGHRS and YFSETQ. V trimming: 4 bases; J trimming: 3 bases; junction bases outside the gene matches: 3. CDR3 sequence reads: CASSTGTSGYEQYF. CDR3 sequence (DNA): TGCGCCAGCAGCACCGGGACTAGCGGCTACGAGCAGTACTTC. The entire variable domain, with the rest obtained from reference TRBV5-1 and TRBJ2-7, is as follows: KAGVTQTPRYLIKTRGQQVTLSCSPISGHRSVSWYQQTPGQGLQFLFEYFSETQRNKGNFPGRFSGRQFSNSRSEMNVSTLELGDSALYLCASSTGTSGYEQYFGPGTRLTVT.

This CDR3 is CASSFRDRMNTEAFF. The CDR3 DNA follows: TGTGCCAGCAGCTTCCGGGACAGGATGAACACTGAAGCTTTCTTT. The gene calls are TRBV7-8 and TRBJ1-1, with 8 bases matching TRBD1. V was clipped by 3 bases and J by 0 bases; unmatched bases: 3. Germline V lookup: CDR1 SGHVS, CDR2 FQNEAQ. The CDR3 covers 15 residues.